This T cell receptor beta chain was captured in a study of post-analysis software for immune sequencing data. Study results and limitations: By F measure, strong co-clustering occurred among samples prepared in the same batch. Among a few TRBV segments more frequent in patients than controls were TRBV5-6, TRBV5-1 and TRBV20-1. The study found significantly lower normalized Chao1 diversity in multiple sclerosis patients than in controls.

Tagging with unique molecular identifiers was a feature of the TCR beta cDNA libraries. Out of roughly 0.85 to 10 million T cells, roughly 0.5 million cDNA molecules were generated. TCRdb redid the calling of the PCR reads with MiXCR, one entry per CDR3 protein. Counted here are more than 450,000 distinct CDR3 sequences, about a third occurring once; the ten biggest clones make up approximately 5.4%. The CDR3 spans 16 residues. Trimming took 4 bases from V and 9 from J, leaving 20 bases between them. Germline V gene lookup returns CDR1 SGHDT and CDR2 YYEEEE. Comment on this clonotype: The antigen remains undetermined.

The clonotype originates from a girl younger than 18 with multiple sclerosis. J is TRBJ1-6 and V is TRBV5-6; possible D gene TRBD1, 6 bases. The sample comprised blood. The CDR3: CASSALPDSGASPLHF. The CDR3 DNA is TGTGCCAGCAGCGCCCTACCGGACAGCGGGGCTTCACCCCTCCACTTT.